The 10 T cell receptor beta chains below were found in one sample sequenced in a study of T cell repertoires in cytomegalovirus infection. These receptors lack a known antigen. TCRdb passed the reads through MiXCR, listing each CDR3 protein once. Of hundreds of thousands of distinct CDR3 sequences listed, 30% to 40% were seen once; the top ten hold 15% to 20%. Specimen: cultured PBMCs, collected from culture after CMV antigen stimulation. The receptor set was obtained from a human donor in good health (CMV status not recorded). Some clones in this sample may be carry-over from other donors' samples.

CDR3 loop: CASSFRGRASYNEQFF. The CDR3, as DNA: TGTGCCAGCAGCTTCCGCGGGAGGGCCTCTTACAATGAGCAGTTCTTC. The rearrangement joins TRBV7-6 to TRBJ2-1; 9 bases line up with TRBD2. Germline V gives CDR1 SGHVS, CDR2 FNYEAQ. The CDR3 has 16 residues. V lost 3 bases to trimming and J lost 4 bases; unmatched junction nucleotides: 7.

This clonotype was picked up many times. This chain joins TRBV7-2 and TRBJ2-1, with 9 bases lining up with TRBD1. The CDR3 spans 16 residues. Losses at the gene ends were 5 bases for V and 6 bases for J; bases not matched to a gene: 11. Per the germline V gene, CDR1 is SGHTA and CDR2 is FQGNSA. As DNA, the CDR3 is TGTGCCAGCAGCCTCGGGACAGGGCGCCCATCCAATGAGCAGTTCTTC. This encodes CASSLGTGRPSNEQFF.

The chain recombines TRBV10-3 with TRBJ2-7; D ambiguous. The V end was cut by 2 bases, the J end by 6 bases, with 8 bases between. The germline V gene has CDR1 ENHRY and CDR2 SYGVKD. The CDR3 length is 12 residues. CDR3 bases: TGTGCCATCAGTGAGCATTTCTCCGAGCAGTACTTC. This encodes CAISEHFSEQYF.

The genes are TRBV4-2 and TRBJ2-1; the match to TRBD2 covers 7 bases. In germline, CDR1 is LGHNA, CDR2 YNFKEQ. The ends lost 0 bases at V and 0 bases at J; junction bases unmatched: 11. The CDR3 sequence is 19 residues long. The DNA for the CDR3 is TGTGCCAGCAGCCAAGAGACTAGCCAAATTTTTTTCTCCTACAATGAGCAGTTCTTC. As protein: CASSQETSQIFFSYNEQFF.

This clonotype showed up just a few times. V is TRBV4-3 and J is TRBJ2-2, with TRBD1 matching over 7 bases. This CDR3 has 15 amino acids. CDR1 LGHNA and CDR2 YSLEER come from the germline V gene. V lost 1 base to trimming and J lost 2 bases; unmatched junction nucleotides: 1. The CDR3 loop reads CASSQGQGNTGELFF. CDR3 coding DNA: TGCGCCAGCAGCCAAGGACAGGGTAACACCGGGGAGCTGTTTTTT.

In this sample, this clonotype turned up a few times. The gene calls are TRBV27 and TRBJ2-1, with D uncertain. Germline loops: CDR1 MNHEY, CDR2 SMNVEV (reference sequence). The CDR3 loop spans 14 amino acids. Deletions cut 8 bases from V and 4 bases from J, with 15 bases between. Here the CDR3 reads CASRKTIQYNEQFF. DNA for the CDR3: TGTGCCAGCCGAAAGACAATACAATACAATGAGCAGTTCTTC.

The CDR3 protein is CAISEWGQGAFTEAFF. CDR3 in DNA: TGTGCCATCAGTGAGTGGGGACAGGGGGCATTTACTGAAGCTTTCTTT. The rearrangement links TRBV10-3 to TRBJ1-1; TRBD1 aligns across 12 bases. V shed 1 base and J 5 bases; nucleotides not matched to a gene: 5. Germline V CDR1 and CDR2: ENHRY, SYGVKD. This CDR3 is 16 amino acids long.

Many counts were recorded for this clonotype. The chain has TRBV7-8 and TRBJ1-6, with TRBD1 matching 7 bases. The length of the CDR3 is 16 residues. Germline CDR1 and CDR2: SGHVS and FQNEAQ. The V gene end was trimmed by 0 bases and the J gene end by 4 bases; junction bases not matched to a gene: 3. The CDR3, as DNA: TGTGCCAGCAGCTTAGCTACAGGGGCATATAATTCACCCCTCCACTTT. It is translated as CASSLATGAYNSPLHF.

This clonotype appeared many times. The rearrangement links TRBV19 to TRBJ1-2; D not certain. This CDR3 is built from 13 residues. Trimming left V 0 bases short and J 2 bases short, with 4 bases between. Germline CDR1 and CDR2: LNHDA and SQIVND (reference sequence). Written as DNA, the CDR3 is TGTGCCAGTAGTATAGAGGGAAACTATGGCTACACCTTC. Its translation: CASSIEGNYGYTF.

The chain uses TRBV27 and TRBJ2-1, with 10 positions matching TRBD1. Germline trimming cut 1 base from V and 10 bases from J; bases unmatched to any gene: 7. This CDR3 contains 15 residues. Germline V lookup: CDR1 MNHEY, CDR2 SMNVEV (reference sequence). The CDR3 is CASSLWGQGSAEQFF. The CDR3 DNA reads TGTGCCAGCAGTTTATGGGGACAGGGGTCTGCCGAGCAGTTCTTC.